These 4 T cell receptor beta chains were all obtained from the same sample, sequenced in a study of CD8+ T cells in alopecia areata. Treatment defined: oral pan-JAK inhibitor, 5-10 mg twice daily. Sequencing used cDNA as its template, made by extracting RNA and reverse transcribing it. Clones were sequenced by immunoSEQ multiplex PCR, and TCRdb holds only the in-frame ones, with some missing. The table has about 190,000 clones, less than 70% seen once. Sequencing was performed on CD4+ T cells sorted from blood, taken between weeks 47 and 50, from a patient treated with tofacitinib. Receptor source: a human donor with alopecia areata.

This chain joins TRBV11-3 and TRBJ2-5; the match to TRBD1 covers 7 bases. Germline CDR1 reads SGHNT; CDR2 reads YENEEA. CDR3 length: 14 amino acids. The V segment lost 2 bases and the J segment 3 bases; nucleotides outside the gene matches: 3. The CDR3 sequence is CASSLYRGEETQYF. CDR3 nucleotides: TGTGCCAGCAGCTTATACAGGGGAGAAGAGACCCAGTACTTC.

This sequence joins TRBV5-1 and TRBJ1-2, with TRBD1 identical over 7 bases. From germline, CDR1 is SGHRS and CDR2 YFSETQ. This CDR3 region has 14 residues. Losses at the gene ends were 0 bases for V and 5 bases for J; bases not matched to a gene: 4. CDR3 loop: CASSLGDRAYGYTF. The CDR3 DNA is TGCGCCAGCAGCTTGGGGGACAGAGCGTATGGCTACACCTTC.

In its sample, this clone was seen a few times. This rearrangement joins TRBV19 to TRBJ1-2, with D possibly being TRBD1 (5 bases). The germline V gene encodes CDR1 LNHDA and CDR2 SQIVND (reference sequence). The V end was cut by 5 bases, the J end by 4 bases, with 8 bases between. This CDR3 has 12 residues. CDR3 DNA sequence: TGTGCCAGTAGTGTGACAGCCTATGGCTACACCTTC. It translates to CASSVTAYGYTF.

This clone occurred a few times. The CDR3 region is CASSSTDRAYTF. In DNA form, the CDR3 reads TGTGCCAGCAGCTCCACGGACAGAGCCTACACCTTC. The chain is built from TRBV9 and TRBJ1-2; TRBD1 is a possible D gene (6 bases). V dropped 4 bases and J dropped 10 bases, with 14 bases sitting between them. The germline V gene has CDR1 SGDLS and CDR2 YYNGEE. This CDR3 spans 12 amino acids.